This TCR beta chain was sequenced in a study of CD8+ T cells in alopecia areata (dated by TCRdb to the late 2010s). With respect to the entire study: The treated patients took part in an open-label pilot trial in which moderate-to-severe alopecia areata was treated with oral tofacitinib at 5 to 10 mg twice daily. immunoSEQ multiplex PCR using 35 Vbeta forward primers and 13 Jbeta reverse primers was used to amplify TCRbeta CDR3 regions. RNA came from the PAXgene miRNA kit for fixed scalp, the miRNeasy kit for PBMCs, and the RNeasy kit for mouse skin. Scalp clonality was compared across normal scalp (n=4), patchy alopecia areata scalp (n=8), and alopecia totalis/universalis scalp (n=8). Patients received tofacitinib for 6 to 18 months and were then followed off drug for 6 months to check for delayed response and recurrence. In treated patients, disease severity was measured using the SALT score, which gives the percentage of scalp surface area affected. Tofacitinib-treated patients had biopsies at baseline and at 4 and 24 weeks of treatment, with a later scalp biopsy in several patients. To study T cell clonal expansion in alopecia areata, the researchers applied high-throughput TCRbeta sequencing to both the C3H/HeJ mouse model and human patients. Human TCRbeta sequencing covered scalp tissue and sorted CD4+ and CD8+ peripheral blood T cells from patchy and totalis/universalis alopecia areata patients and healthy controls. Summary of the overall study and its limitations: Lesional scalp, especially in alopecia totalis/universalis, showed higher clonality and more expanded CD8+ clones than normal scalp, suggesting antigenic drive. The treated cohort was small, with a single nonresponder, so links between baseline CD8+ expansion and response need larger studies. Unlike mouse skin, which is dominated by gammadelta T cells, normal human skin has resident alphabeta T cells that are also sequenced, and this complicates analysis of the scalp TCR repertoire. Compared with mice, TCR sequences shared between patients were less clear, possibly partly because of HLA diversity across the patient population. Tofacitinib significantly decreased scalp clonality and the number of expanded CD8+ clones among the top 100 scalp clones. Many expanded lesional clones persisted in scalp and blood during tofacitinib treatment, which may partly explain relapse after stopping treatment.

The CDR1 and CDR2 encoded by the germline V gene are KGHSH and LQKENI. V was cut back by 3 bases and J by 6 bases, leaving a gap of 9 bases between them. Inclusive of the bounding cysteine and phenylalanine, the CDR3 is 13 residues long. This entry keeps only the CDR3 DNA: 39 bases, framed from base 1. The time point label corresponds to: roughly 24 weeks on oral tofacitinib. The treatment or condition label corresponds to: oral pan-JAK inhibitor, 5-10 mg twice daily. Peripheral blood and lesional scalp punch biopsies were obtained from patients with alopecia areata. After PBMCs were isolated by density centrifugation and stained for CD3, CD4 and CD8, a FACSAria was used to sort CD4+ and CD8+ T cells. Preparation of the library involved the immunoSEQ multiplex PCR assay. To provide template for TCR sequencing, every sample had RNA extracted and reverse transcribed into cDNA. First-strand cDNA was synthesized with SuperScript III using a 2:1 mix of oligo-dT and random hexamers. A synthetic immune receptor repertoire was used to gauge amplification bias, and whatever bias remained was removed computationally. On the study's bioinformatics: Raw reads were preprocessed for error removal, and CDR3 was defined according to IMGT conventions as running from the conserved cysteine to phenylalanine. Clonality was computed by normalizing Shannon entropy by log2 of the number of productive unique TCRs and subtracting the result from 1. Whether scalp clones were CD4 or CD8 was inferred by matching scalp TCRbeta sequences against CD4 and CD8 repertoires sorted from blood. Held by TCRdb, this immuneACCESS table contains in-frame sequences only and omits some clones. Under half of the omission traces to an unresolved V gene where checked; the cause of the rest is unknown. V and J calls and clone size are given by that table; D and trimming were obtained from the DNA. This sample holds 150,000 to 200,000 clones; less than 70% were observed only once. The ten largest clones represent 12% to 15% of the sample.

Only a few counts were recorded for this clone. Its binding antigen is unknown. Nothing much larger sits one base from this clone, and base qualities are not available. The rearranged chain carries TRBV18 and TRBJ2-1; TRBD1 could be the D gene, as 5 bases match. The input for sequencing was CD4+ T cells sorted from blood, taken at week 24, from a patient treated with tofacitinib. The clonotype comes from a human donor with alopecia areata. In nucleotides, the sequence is TGTGCCAGCTCACCCGACAGTTTCAATGAGCAGTTCTTC. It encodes CASSPDSFNEQFF.